The source of this TCR beta chain is a study of T cells after yellow fever vaccination. Study details: SMART-Seq v4 Ultra Low Input handled preparation of low-cell-number fractions.

Points from the study as a whole: Booster samples showed a return of most primary-vaccination clones (under 98% CD4, about 87% CD8).

Trimming at V came to 5 bases and at J to 5 bases, leaving 9 bases not matched to a gene. The CDR3 has 16 amino acids. Germline CDR1 and CDR2: SEHNR and FQNEAQ (reference sequence). TCRdb analysed the 5' RACE reads with MiXCR anew, one entry per CDR3 protein. This sample has some 420,000 distinct CDR3 sequences, with around 20% found just once. This clonotype occurred a few times. The antigen is not known. Material: PBMCs, obtained before the yellow fever booster vaccination. This chain connects TRBV7-9 to TRBJ1-6, with 7 bases that match TRBD1. This sequence originates from a man between 18 and 29 years old who received the YFV17D yellow fever vaccine. The CDR3 nucleotides read TGTGCCAGCAGCCGGTTGACAGGGCGGGATAATTCACCCCTCCACTTT. This sequence encodes CASSRLTGRDNSPLHF. Full variable domain (missing parts from reference TRBV7-9 and TRBJ1-6): DTGVSQNPRHKITKRGQNVTFRCDPISEHNRLYWYRQTLGQGPEFLTYFQNEAQLEKSRLLSDRFSAERPKGSFSTLEIQRTEQGDSAMYLCASSRLTGRDNSPLHFGNGTRLTVT.